This entry lists 8 T cell receptor beta chains sequenced from one sample in a study of T cell repertoires in cytomegalovirus infection. No antigen has been assigned to these receptors. One entry per CDR3 protein, called by TCRdb with MiXCR from the reads. The sample has some 700,000 distinct CDR3 sequences; around 35% are singletons. The material sequenced was cultured PBMCs, taken from culture after CMV antigen stimulation. The receptor set was obtained from a human donor in good health (CMV status not recorded). Some clones in this sample may be carry-over from other donors' samples.

This clonotype was picked up a small number of times. The rearrangement links TRBV20-1 to TRBJ2-7; 13 bases are a match to TRBD2. Looked up from germline, CDR1 is DFQATT and CDR2 is SNEGSKA (reference sequence). The CDR3 is made up of 14 amino acids. The CDR3, as DNA: TGCAGCCCGACGCGGACTAGCGGGAGCTACGAGCAGTACTTC. Its protein product is CSPTRTSGSYEQYF.

There are a few counts of this clonotype. The chain has TRBV7-2 and TRBJ2-1; TRBD2 agrees at 10 bases. Germline CDR1 is SGHTA and CDR2 is FQGNSA. V was clipped by 5 bases and J by 2 bases; unmatched bases: 3. The CDR3 is 15 amino acids. The CDR3 nucleotides read TGTGCCAGCAGCCAAAGCGGGAGGGCCTACAATGAGCAGTTCTTC. It translates to CASSQSGRAYNEQFF. Complete variable domain (other parts from reference TRBV7-2 and TRBJ2-1): GAGVSQSPSNKVTEKGKDVELRCDPISGHTALYWYRQSLGQGLEFLIYFQGNSAPDKSGLPSDRFSAERTGGSVSTLTIQRTQQEDSAVYLCASSQSGRAYNEQFFGPGTRLTVL.

This chain joins TRBV6-5 and TRBJ2-4, with D maybe TRBD1 (5 bases). The CDR3 loop spans 15 amino acids. In germline, CDR1 is MNHEY, CDR2 SVGAGI. Trimming took 5 bases from V and 0 from J, leaving 11 bases between them. CDR3 bases: TGTGCCAGCAGTCGAGACAGTCTAGCCAAAAACATTCAGTACTTC. It translates to CASSRDSLAKNIQYF.

This clonotype turned up a few times. CDR3 sequence: CASSESGELFF. The CDR3 DNA reads as TGTGCCAGCAGCGAATCAGGGGAGCTGTTTTTT. The rearrangement links TRBV7-2 to TRBJ2-2; D not resolved. Germline CDR1 reads SGHTA; CDR2 reads FQGNSA. V was clipped by 5 bases and J by 8 bases, with 6 bases between them. CDR3 length: 11 amino acids.

This clonotype was observed a handful of times. The V and J genes are TRBV2 and TRBJ1-5; D may be TRBD1 (5 bases). Trimming removed 5 bases from V and 5 bases from J, with 16 bases in between. Per germline, CDR1 SNHLY and CDR2 FYNNEI. The CDR3 loop spans 15 amino acids. The CDR3 DNA is TGTGCCAGCAGTCCGCAGAGGGGTGGCTATCAGCCCCAGCATTTT. It specifies CASSPQRGGYQPQHF.

This clonotype was recorded at least ten times. The chain links TRBV7-2 to TRBJ2-3; 8 bases are a match to TRBD1. Trimming took 4 bases from V and 5 from J; bases not matched to a gene: 2. Germline V CDR1 and CDR2: SGHTA, FQGNSA. There are 13 residues in the CDR3. CDR3 in amino acids: CASSSDRGDTQYF. Here the CDR3 DNA reads TGTGCCAGCAGCTCCGACAGGGGAGATACGCAGTATTTT.

The chain uses TRBV5-4 and TRBJ1-1; maybe TRBD1 (5 bases). V lost 0 bases and J lost 5, with 11 bases in between. Germline lookup yields CDR1 SGHNT and CDR2 YYREEE (reference sequence). This CDR3 spans 14 amino acids. The CDR3 DNA is TGTGCCAGCAGCTTGGGGGGCAGTCCGACTGAAGCTTTCTTT. Amino acids: CASSLGGSPTEAFF.

The chain has TRBV7-9 and TRBJ2-3; 8 bases line up with TRBD2. Trimming took 6 bases from V and 4 from J; bases not matched to a gene: 6. The germline CDR1 and CDR2 sequences are SEHNR and FQNEAQ (reference sequence). This CDR3 contains 14 residues. The CDR3 sequence is CASSTSGSPDTQYF. CDR3 DNA: TGTGCCAGCAGTACCAGCGGGAGTCCAGATACGCAGTATTTT.